Shown below are 27 T cell receptor beta chains from a single sample sequenced in a study of T cell responses to AZD1222 COVID-19 vaccine. Method: immunoSEQ multiplex PCR; TCRdb's copy keeps in-frame clones and lacks some. The sample consists of 250,000 or so clones, approximately 95% of them appearing once. Sample: peripheral blood, taken on day 0 of AZD1222 vaccination. The origin of the receptors is an adult in good health.

This rearrangement joins TRBV18 to TRBJ2-7, with TRBD2 matching over 10 bases. The CDR3 runs to 16 residues. Unmatched junction bases numbered 7, after V lost 1 base and J lost 4 bases. Germline V gene lookup returns CDR1 KGHSH and CDR2 LQKENI. The DNA for the CDR3 is TGTGCCAGCTCACCACGGGCTAGCGGGAGTGGGTACGAGCAGTACTTC. Translation: CASSPRASGSGYEQYF.

The chain links TRBV11-2 to TRBJ2-7; D is undetermined. The CDR3 totals 16 residues. CDR1 is SGHAT and CDR2 is FQNNGV in the germline V gene. Trimming pared 5 bases from V and 0 bases from J, leaving 17 bases between. The CDR3 DNA reads as TGTGCCAGCAGCGCTCGTACTCAAATCAGCTCCTACGAGCAGTACTTC. Its translation: CASSARTQISSYEQYF.

V and J are TRBV5-1 and TRBJ1-4, with D uncertain. V shed 0 bases and J shed 0 bases, with 12 bases lying between them. The CDR3 runs to 17 residues. Germline V gene lookup returns CDR1 SGHRS and CDR2 YFSETQ. The CDR3 region has the DNA TGCGCCAGCAGCTTGGTCGACGGGCAGGCAACTAATGAAAAACTGTTTTTT. Amino acids: CASSLVDGQATNEKLFF.

This chain joins TRBV7-9 and TRBJ1-6, with D possibly TRBD1 on 6 matching bases. From germline, CDR1 is SEHNR and CDR2 FQNEAQ (reference sequence). V was pared by 4 bases and J by 7 bases, with 14 bases between. The CDR3 has 15 residues. CDR3 bases: TGTGCCAGCAGCTCGGACAGCTTAAAAAATTCACCCCTCCACTTT. Amino acid sequence: CASSSDSLKNSPLHF.

A few counts support this clone. V is TRBV3-1 (or the pseudogene TRBV3-2) and J is TRBJ1-6, with D unclear. The germline V gene encodes CDR1 LGHDT and CDR2 YNNKEL (reference sequence). Trimming cost V 1 base and J 11 bases, with 6 bases left between them. The CDR3 loop spans 12 amino acids. The CDR3 loop is CASSQVKAPLHF. CDR3 sequence (DNA): TGTGCCAGCAGCCAAGTTAAAGCACCCCTCCACTTT.

The J gene is TRBJ2-7, the V gene TRBV28; TRBD1 agrees at 10 bases. Germline lookup yields CDR1 MDHEN and CDR2 SYDVKM. This CDR3 has 15 amino acids. V trimming: 4 bases; J trimming: 3 bases; junction bases outside the gene matches: 6. CDR3 in DNA: TGTGCCAGCAGTTCTCCGGGACAGGGGTTCTACGAGCAGTACTTC. As protein: CASSSPGQGFYEQYF.

The genes are TRBV7-2 and TRBJ2-2, with D perhaps matching TRBD2 (5 bases). Germline values: CDR1 SGHTA, CDR2 FQGNSA. V was pared by 4 bases and J by 0 bases, with 12 bases between. The CDR3 totals 16 residues. CDR3 sequence reads: CASSSSAEANTGELFF. CDR3 nucleotides: TGTGCCAGCAGCTCGTCAGCGGAGGCGAACACCGGGGAGCTGTTTTTT.

The chain combines TRBV7-2 with TRBJ2-1, with TRBD2 matching 9 bases. V gave up 4 bases and J gave up 7 bases; unmatched junction bases: 11. Germline V gene sequence: CDR1 SGHTA, CDR2 FQGNSA. The CDR3 covers 16 residues. The CDR3 here is CASSSGRLAGVNEQFF. The CDR3 DNA sequence: TGTGCCAGCAGCTCAGGACGGTTAGCGGGAGTTAATGAGCAGTTCTTC.

The chain links TRBV2 to TRBJ2-5, with 9 nucleotides matching TRBD1. In germline, CDR1 is SNHLY, CDR2 FYNNEI. Trimming cost V 6 bases and J 4 bases; bases outside gene matches: 9. The CDR3 is 15 residues long. The CDR3 DNA reads as TGTGCCAGCAGAACCGGGACAGGGACGCGAGAGACCCAGTACTTC. This gives the protein CASRTGTGTRETQYF.

The rearrangement joins TRBV5-6 to TRBJ1-3; 7 nucleotides agree with TRBD1. CDR1 and CDR2 from the germline V gene are SGHDT and YYEEEE. The CDR3 is 16 amino acids. The V and J ends lost 0 bases and 8 bases, in that order; junction bases with no gene match: 11. CDR3 nucleotide sequence: TGTGCCAGCAGCTTGGCCCCGGGACAGACCGTGGACACCATATATTTT. Encoded protein: CASSLAPGQTVDTIYF.

The gene calls are TRBV25-1 and TRBJ2-3, with 7 bases that match TRBD2. The CDR3 runs 12 residues. CDR1 MGHDK and CDR2 SYGVNS come from the germline V gene. The V and J ends lost 7 bases and 4 bases, in that order; junction bases with no gene match: 2. CDR3 DNA sequence: TGTGCCAGCACCGGACTAGCAGATACGCAGTATTTT. Protein sequence: CASTGLADTQYF.

The chain links TRBV5-1 to TRBJ2-1, with D tentatively TRBD1 or TRBD2 (6 bases each). V lost 4 bases and J 6 bases, leaving 20 bases between the germline ends. This CDR3 contains 16 residues. Germline-derived CDR1 and CDR2 are SGHRS and YFSETQ. For the CDR3, the DNA is TGCGCCAGCAGCCTAAGAGGGGGGCCGCTACGCAATGAGCAGTTCTTC. Protein sequence: CASSLRGGPLRNEQFF.

The gene calls are TRBV7-9 and TRBJ2-1, with D possibly TRBD1 on 5 matching bases. The germline gives CDR1 SEHNR, CDR2 FQNEAQ (reference sequence). V dropped 5 bases and J dropped 6 bases, with 8 bases sitting between them. The CDR3 is made up of 12 amino acids. The CDR3 loop is CASSSQGNEQFF. The CDR3 nucleotides are TGTGCCAGCAGCAGTCAGGGCAATGAGCAGTTCTTC.

The chain combines TRBV19 with TRBJ1-2; D remains ambiguous. Germline V lookup: CDR1 LNHDA, CDR2 SQIVND (reference sequence). V was cut by 5 bases and J by 7 bases, with 17 bases left in between. This CDR3 spans 14 amino acids. The CDR3 DNA is TGTGCCAGTAGTCCAGCCACCGGGTTGGCTGGCTACACCTTC. Encoded protein: CASSPATGLAGYTF. The full variable domain, completed using reference TRBV19 and TRBJ1-2, is DGGITQSPKYLFRKEGQNVTLSCEQNLNHDAMYWYRQDPGQGLRLIYYSQIVNDFQKGDIAEGYSVSREKKESFPLTVTSAQKNPTAFYLCASSPATGLAGYTFGSGTRLTVV.

The chain recombines TRBV5-6 with TRBJ1-1; D is unclear. CDR1 is SGHDT and CDR2 is YYEEEE in the germline V gene. V was trimmed by 4 bases and J by 0 bases, leaving 19 bases between them. The CDR3 has 17 residues. CDR3 amino acids: CASSTKGLAGLNTEAFF. The CDR3 nucleotides are TGTGCCAGCAGCACGAAGGGTTTGGCAGGTCTGAACACTGAAGCTTTCTTT.

Turning to this clone: This sample includes further DNA sequences coding for the same CDR3. The V and J genes are TRBV7-9 and TRBJ1-3; D not resolved. V lost 5 bases, J lost 4 bases, and 6 bases lay in between. The CDR3 sequence is 12 residues long. Germline loops: CDR1 SEHNR, CDR2 FQNEAQ (reference sequence). The CDR3 is CASSPQGNTIYF. For the CDR3, the DNA is TGTGCCAGCAGCCCACAAGGAAACACCATATATTTT.

J is TRBJ1-4 and V is TRBV28; D uncertain. V dropped 4 bases and J dropped 0 bases, with 6 bases sitting between them. The CDR3 loop spans 14 amino acids. Germline V gene sequence: CDR1 MDHEN, CDR2 SYDVKM. CDR3 sequence: CASSYQSTNEKLFF. The CDR3, as DNA: TGTGCCAGCAGTTACCAGTCAACTAATGAAAAACTGTTTTTT.

The V call is TRBV29-1, the J call TRBJ1-2; no clear D. The germline V and J ends were trimmed by 1 base and 7 bases, with 10 bases remaining between them. Germline V gives CDR1 SQVTM, CDR2 ANQGSEA. The CDR3 is 12 residues long. DNA for the CDR3: TGCAGCGTTGAAGTGGGGTTCTCTGGCTACACCTTC. Protein product: CSVEVGFSGYTF.

This clone was counted a few times. Here the CDR3 DNA reads TGTGCCAGTAGTATAAACAGGTTCAATGAGCAGTTCTTC. Translation gives CASSINRFNEQFF. V usage is TRBV19 and J usage is TRBJ2-1; maybe TRBD1 (5 bases). The V end lost 2 bases, the J end lost 6 bases, and 8 bases lay between the germline ends. The CDR3 extends over 13 amino acids. CDR1 and CDR2 from the germline V gene are LNHDA and SQIVND (reference sequence).

This clone was seen once. V gene TRBV2 combines with J gene TRBJ2-2; possibly TRBD2 for D (5 bases). Germline assignment: CDR1 SNHLY and CDR2 FYNNEI. Trimming took 5 bases from V and 5 from J, leaving 6 bases between them. The CDR3 is made up of 12 amino acids. CDR3 amino acids: CASSRRTGELFF. The CDR3 DNA follows: TGTGCCAGCAGTAGGAGGACCGGGGAGCTGTTTTTT.

The V and J genes are TRBV28 and TRBJ1-2; 10 bases fit TRBD1. Germline V gives CDR1 MDHEN, CDR2 SYDVKM. CDR3 size: 17 residues. The trim removed 7 bases at V and 3 bases at J, leaving 14 bases unmatched. CDR3 in amino acids: CASKKSGQGRNYYGYTF. CDR3 DNA sequence: TGTGCCAGCAAGAAGTCGGGACAGGGGAGGAACTACTATGGCTACACCTTC.

About this clone: The junction departs from germline at one end; a sequencing error may be responsible. V usage is TRBV7-9 and J usage is TRBJ2-1; D is unclear. This CDR3 spans 11 amino acids. Germline assignment: CDR1 SEHNR and CDR2 FQNEAQ (reference sequence). Written as DNA, the CDR3 is TGTGCCAGCAGCCCCGGAACCTTCGGAATCTTC. Translated: CASSPGTFGIF.

This sequence joins TRBV11-2 and TRBJ2-2; 7 nucleotides line up with TRBD2. Germline V gives CDR1 SGHAT, CDR2 FQNNGV. The CDR3 has 19 residues. V dropped 1 base and J dropped 1; count of bases not matched to a gene: 12. CDR3 sequence (DNA): TGTGCCAGCAGCTTAGGGGGCCCCAATTTAGCGGGGAACACCGGGGAGCTGTTTTTT. Amino acids: CASSLGGPNLAGNTGELFF.

This clone was detected only once. The chain carries TRBV7-8 and TRBJ1-2; perhaps TRBD1 as D (5 bases). Germline-derived CDR1 and CDR2 are SGHVS and FQNEAQ. V gave up 5 bases and J gave up 8 bases, with 15 bases separating them. CDR3 length equals 13 residues. As DNA, the CDR3 is TGTGCCAGCAGCCGCGGGGCAGGGAAAGGCTACACCTTC. It yields the protein CASSRGAGKGYTF. The full variable domain, completed using reference TRBV7-8 and TRBJ1-2, is GAGVSQSPRYKVAKRGQDVALRCDPISGHVSLFWYQQALGQGPEFLTYFQNEAQLDKSGLPSDRFFAERPEGSVSTLKIQRTQQEDSAVYLCASSRGAGKGYTFGSGTRLTVV.

The gene calls are TRBV28 and TRBJ2-3; no clear D. Trimming pared 2 bases from V and 4 bases from J, leaving 19 bases between. Germline assignment: CDR1 MDHEN and CDR2 SYDVKM. This CDR3 is 17 amino acids long. As DNA, the CDR3 is TGTGCCAGCAGTTTAATTCCTGCCCTCCCCCGTGCAGATACGCAGTATTTT. This sequence encodes CASSLIPALPRADTQYF. Variable domain in full (rest from reference TRBV28 and TRBJ2-3): DVKVTQSSRYLVKRTGEKVFLECVQDMDHENMFWYRQDPGLGLRLIYFSYDVKMKEKGDIPEGYSVSREKKERFSLILESASTNQTSMYLCASSLIPALPRADTQYFGPGTRLTVL.

This clone has only one observation. The CDR3 sequence is CASSRSLAASYNEQFF. The CDR3 DNA follows: TGTGCCAGCAGTCGTTCACTAGCGGCCTCCTACAATGAGCAGTTCTTC. The J gene is TRBJ2-1, the V gene TRBV7-2; 8 bases agree with TRBD2. This CDR3 has 16 residues. The V gene end was trimmed by 6 bases and the J gene end by 0 bases; junction bases not matched to a gene: 7. CDR1 is SGHTA and CDR2 is FQGNSA in the germline V gene.

V is TRBV28 and J is TRBJ1-5, with 7 nucleotides matching TRBD1. The CDR3 totals 15 residues. Germline V gives CDR1 MDHEN, CDR2 SYDVKM. V was pared by 5 bases and J by 4 bases, with 8 bases of the junction left unmatched. The CDR3 DNA reads TGTGCCAGCAGTCTCATGACAGGGACGAATCAGCCCCAGCATTTT. Encoded protein: CASSLMTGTNQPQHF.